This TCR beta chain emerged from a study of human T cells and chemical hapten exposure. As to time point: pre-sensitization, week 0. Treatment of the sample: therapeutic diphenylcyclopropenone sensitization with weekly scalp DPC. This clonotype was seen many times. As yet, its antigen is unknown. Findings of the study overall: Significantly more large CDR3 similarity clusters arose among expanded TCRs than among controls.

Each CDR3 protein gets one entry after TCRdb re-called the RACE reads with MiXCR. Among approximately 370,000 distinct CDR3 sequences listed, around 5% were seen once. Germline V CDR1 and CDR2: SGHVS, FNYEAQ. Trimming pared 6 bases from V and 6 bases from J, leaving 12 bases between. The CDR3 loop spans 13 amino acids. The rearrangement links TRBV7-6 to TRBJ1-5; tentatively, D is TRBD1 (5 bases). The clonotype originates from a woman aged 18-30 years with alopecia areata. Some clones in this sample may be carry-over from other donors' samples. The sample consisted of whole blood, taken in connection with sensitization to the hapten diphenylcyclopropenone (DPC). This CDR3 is CASSPGSSQPQHF. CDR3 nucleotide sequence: TGTGCCAGCAGTCCAGGGTCCAGTCAGCCCCAGCATTTT.